The 2 T cell receptor beta chains below all came from one sample that was sequenced in a study of blood T cell repertoires in COVID-19. Data came from immunoSEQ multiplex PCR; TCRdb stores just in-frame clones and leaves some out. Among approximately 85,000 clones listed, approximately 80% were seen once. Specimen: peripheral blood. The receptors shown here come from a human donor in a cohort sampled during active COVID-19.

In its sample, this clone was seen once. The CDR3 DNA reads as TGTGCCAGCAGCTTAGGGCAGGGGACAACTAATGAAAAACTGTTTTTT. It translates to CASSLGQGTTNEKLFF. V and J are TRBV7-8 and TRBJ1-4, with a tentative D call TRBD1 (6 bases). The CDR3 length is 16 residues. Germline-derived CDR1 and CDR2 are SGHVS and FQNEAQ. V was shortened by 1 base and J by 0 bases, with 9 bases between the two germline ends.

V usage is TRBV13 and J usage is TRBJ1-1, with TRBD1 matching over 8 bases. Trimming took 5 bases from V and 11 from J; bases not matched to a gene: 7. Germline V CDR1 and CDR2: PRHDT, FYEKMQ (reference sequence). The CDR3 consists of 12 residues. The CDR3 DNA reads TGTGCCAGCAGCATAAGACAGGGGAGGGCTTTCTTT. It is translated as CASSIRQGRAFF.